This TCR beta chain was sequenced in a study of blood T cells in healthy people across ages. V was trimmed by 6 bases and J by 6 bases, leaving 18 bases between them. The CDR3 covers 15 residues. Germline values: CDR1 SEHNR, CDR2 FQNEAQ (reference sequence). Primers used in a second PCR of about 7 to 12 cycles were a sample-barcoded 5' primer and a J-beta primer mix. One entry per CDR3 protein results from TCRdb running MiXCR on the 5' RACE reads. The sample includes 800,000 to 950,000 distinct CDR3 sequences, about 28% of them seen just once. The sample was also linked to a second study, of T cells of mothers and their children.

The chain joins TRBV7-9 to TRBJ2-1; D unclear. The sequencing input was blood. The TCR sequence derives from a woman between 40 and 50 years old in good health. The CDR3 bases are TGTGCCAGCAGTCCCCGTCTGGGTCTCTCCAATGAGCAGTTCTTC. Encoded protein: CASSPRLGLSNEQFF.